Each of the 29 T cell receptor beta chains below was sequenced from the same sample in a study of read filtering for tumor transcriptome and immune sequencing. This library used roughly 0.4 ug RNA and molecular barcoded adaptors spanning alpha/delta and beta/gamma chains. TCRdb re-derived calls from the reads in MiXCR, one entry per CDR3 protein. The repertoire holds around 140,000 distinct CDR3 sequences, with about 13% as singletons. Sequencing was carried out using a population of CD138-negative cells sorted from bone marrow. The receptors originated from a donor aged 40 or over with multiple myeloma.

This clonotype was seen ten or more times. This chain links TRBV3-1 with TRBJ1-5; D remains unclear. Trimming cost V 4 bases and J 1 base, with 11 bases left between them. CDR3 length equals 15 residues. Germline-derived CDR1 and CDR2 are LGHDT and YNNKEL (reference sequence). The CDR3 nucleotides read TGTGCCAGCAGCCTCCTCCCGGGGAGCAATCAGCCCCAGCATTTT. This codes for CASSLLPGSNQPQHF.

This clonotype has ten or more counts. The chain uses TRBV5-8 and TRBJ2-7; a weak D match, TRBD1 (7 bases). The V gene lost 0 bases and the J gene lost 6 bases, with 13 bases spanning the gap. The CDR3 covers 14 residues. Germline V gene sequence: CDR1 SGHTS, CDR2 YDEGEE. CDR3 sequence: CASSLGTGGTEQYF. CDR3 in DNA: TGTGCCAGCAGCTTGGGGACAGGCGGGACCGAGCAGTACTTC.

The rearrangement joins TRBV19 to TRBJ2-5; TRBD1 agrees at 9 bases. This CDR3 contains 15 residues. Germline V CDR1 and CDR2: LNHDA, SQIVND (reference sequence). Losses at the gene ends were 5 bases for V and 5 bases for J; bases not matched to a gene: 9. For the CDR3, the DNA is TGTGCCAGTAGTGGTCTTGGGACAGGGAAGGAGACCCAGTACTTC. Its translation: CASSGLGTGKETQYF.

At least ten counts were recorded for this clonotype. CDR3 DNA: TGTGCCAGCAGCACTAGCAACCATGAGCAGTTCTTC. This sequence encodes CASSTSNHEQFF. The V and J genes are TRBV12-3 or TRBV12-4 and TRBJ2-1, with a weak D call TRBD2 (6 bases). The CDR3 runs 12 residues. V dropped 6 bases and J dropped 8 bases, with 11 bases sitting between them.

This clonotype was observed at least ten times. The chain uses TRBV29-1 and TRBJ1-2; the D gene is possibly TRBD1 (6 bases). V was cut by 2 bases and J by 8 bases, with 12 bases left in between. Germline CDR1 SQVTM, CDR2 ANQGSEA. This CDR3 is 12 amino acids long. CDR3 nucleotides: TGCAGCGTTGAAATGGAGGGGGGGGGCTACACCTTC. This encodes CSVEMEGGGYTF.

Here the CDR3 reads CSVMTGTSRRTDTQYF. The CDR3 DNA reads as TGCAGCGTCATGACCGGGACTAGCAGACGCACAGATACGCAGTATTTT. The chain employs TRBV29-1 and TRBJ2-3; 9 nucleotides line up with TRBD2. V dropped 6 bases and J dropped 1; count of bases not matched to a gene: 11. This CDR3 has 16 residues. Germline CDR1 reads SQVTM; CDR2 reads ANQGSEA.

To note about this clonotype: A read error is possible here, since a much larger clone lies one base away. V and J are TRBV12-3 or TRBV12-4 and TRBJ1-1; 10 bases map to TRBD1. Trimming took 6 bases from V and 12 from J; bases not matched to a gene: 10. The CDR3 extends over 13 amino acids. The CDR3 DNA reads TGTGCCAGCAGCCTCACCGGGACAGGGGTCACTTTCTTT. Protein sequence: CASSLTGTGVTFF.

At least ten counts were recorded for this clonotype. The CDR3 DNA reads as TGCAGTGCTAGAGGCCGGGGGATATCAGATACGCAGTATTTT. Translation: CSARGRGISDTQYF. The rearrangement links TRBV20-1 to TRBJ2-3, with a tentative D call TRBD2 (6 bases). This CDR3 is built from 14 residues. V lost 1 base to trimming and J lost 4 bases, with 12 bases between them. Germline assignment: CDR1 DFQATT and CDR2 SNEGSKA (reference sequence).

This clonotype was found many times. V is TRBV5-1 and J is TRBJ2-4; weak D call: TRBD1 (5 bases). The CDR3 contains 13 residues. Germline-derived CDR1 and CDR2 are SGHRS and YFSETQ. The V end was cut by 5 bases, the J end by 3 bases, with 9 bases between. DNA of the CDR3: TGCGCCAGCAGTGACAGCAACAAAAACATTCAGTACTTC. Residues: CASSDSNKNIQYF.

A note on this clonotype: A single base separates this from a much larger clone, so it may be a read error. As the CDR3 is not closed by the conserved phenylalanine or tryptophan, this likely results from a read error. The chain's CDR3 is CASSLRTGGYNEQFS. CDR3 bases: TGTGCCAGCAGCTTACGGACAGGGGGATACAATGAGCAGTTCTCC. This chain uses TRBV7-2 with TRBJ2-1; 10 positions agree with TRBD1. Germline trimming cut 2 bases from V and 4 bases from J; bases unmatched to any gene: 2. CDR3 length equals 15 residues. Germline CDR1 is SGHTA and CDR2 is FQGNSA.

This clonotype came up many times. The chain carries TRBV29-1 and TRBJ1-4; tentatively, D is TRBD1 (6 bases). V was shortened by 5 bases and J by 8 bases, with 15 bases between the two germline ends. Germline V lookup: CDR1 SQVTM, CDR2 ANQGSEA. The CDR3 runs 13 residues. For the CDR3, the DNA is TGCAGCGTTTCGAACAGGGAAGGCGAAAAACTGTTTTTT. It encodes CSVSNREGEKLFF.

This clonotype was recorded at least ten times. The CDR3 region has the DNA TGTGCTAGTGGTCCCTCGACAGGGAACACTGAAGCTTTCTTT. This codes for CASGPSTGNTEAFF. V is TRBV12-5 and J is TRBJ1-1; D may be TRBD1 (6 bases). Trimming left V 5 bases short and J 1 base short, with 11 bases between. This CDR3 has 14 residues. CDR1 LGHNT and CDR2 FRNRAP come from the germline V gene.

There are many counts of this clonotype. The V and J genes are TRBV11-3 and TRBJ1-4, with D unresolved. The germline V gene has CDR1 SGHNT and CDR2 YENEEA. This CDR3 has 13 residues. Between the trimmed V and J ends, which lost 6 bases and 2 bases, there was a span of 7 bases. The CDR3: CASSFGTNEKLFF. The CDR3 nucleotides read TGTGCCAGCAGTTTCGGGACTAATGAAAAACTGTTTTTT.

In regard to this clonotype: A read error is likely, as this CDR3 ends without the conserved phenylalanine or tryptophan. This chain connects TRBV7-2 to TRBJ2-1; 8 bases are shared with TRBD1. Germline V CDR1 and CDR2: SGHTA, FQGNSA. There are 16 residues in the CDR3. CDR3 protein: CASSLRPDRASDEQFL. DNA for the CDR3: TGCGCCAGCAGCCTCCGCCCGGACAGGGCGTCCGATGAGCAGTTCCTC.

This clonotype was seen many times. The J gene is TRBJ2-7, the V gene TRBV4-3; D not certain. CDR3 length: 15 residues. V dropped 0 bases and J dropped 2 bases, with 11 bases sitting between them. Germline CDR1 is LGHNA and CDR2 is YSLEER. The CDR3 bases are TGCGCCAGCAGCCAAGATCGAACAGCCACCTACGAGCAGTACTTC. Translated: CASSQDRTATYEQYF.

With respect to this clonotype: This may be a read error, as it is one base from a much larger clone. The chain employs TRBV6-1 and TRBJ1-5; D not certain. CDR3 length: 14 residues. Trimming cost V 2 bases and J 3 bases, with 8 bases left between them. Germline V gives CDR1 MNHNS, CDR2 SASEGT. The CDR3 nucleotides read TGTGCCAGCAGTGAACCCCGTCACAATCAGCCCCAGCATTTT. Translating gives CASSEPRHNQPQHF.

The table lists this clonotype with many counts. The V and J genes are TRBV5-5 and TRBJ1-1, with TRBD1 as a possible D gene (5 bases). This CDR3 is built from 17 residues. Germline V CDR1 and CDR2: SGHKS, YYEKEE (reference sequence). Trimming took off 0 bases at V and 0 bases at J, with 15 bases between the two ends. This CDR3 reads CASSLDWTPVMNTEAFF. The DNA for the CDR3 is TGTGCCAGCAGCTTGGACTGGACACCAGTCATGAACACTGAAGCTTTCTTT.

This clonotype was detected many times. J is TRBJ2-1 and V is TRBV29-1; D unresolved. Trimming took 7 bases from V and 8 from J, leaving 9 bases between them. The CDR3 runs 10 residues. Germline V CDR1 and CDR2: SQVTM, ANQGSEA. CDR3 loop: CSAGTDEQFF. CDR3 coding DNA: TGCAGCGCCGGAACTGATGAGCAGTTCTTC.

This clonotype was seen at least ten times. CDR3 bases: TGTGCCAGCAGCCAAGTCGGGGGATTAGGGCAGTTCTTC. It translates to CASSQVGGLGQFF. The rearrangement links TRBV3-1 to TRBJ2-1, with D perhaps matching TRBD2 (6 bases). V was clipped by 1 base and J by 12 bases, with 13 bases between them. Per germline, CDR1 LGHDT and CDR2 YNNKEL (reference sequence). The CDR3 spans 13 residues.

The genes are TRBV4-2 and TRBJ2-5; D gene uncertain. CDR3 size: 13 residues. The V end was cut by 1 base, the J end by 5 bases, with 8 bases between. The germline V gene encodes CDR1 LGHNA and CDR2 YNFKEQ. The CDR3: CASSQAAVETQYF. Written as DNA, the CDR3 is TGTGCCAGCAGCCAAGCGGCAGTGGAGACCCAGTACTTC.

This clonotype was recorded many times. The DNA for the CDR3 is TGTGCCAGCAGCTTGCAGGGTAATCAGCCCCAGCATTTT. Translating gives CASSLQGNQPQHF. The V gene is TRBV5-5, the J gene TRBJ1-5, with D perhaps TRBD1 (5 bases). This CDR3 region has 13 residues. V was pared by 1 base and J by 4 bases, with 6 bases between. From germline, CDR1 is SGHKS and CDR2 YYEKEE (reference sequence).

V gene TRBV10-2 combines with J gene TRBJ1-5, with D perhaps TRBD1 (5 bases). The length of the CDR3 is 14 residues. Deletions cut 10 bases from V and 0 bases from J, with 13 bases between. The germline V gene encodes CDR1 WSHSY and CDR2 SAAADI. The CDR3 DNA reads TGCGCCATCAGGGCGGATGATAGCAATCAGCCCCAGCATTTT. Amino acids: CAIRADDSNQPQHF.

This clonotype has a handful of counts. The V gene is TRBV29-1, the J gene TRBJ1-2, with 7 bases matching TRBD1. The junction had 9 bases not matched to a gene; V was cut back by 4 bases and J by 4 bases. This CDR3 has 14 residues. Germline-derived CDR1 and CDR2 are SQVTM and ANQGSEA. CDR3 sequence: CSVGSRGLGYGYTF. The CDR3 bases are TGCAGCGTTGGTTCCAGGGGGTTAGGCTATGGCTACACCTTC.

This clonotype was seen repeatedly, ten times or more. The CDR3 protein is CSVEGTGQFF. As DNA, the CDR3 is TGCAGCGTTGAGGGGACAGGGCAGTTCTTC. The chain has TRBV29-1 and TRBJ2-1; TRBD1 matches at 8 bases. With V trimmed by 3 bases and J by 12 bases, 1 base remained unmatched. Germline V gene sequence: CDR1 SQVTM, CDR2 ANQGSEA. The CDR3 covers 10 residues.

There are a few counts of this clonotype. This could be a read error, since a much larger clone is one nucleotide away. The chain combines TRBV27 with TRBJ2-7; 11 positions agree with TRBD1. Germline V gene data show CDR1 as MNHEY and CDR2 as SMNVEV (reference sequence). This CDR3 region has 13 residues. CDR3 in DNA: TGTGCCAGCAGTTCATGGACAGGGGGCGAGCTGTACTTC. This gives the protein CASSSWTGGELYF.

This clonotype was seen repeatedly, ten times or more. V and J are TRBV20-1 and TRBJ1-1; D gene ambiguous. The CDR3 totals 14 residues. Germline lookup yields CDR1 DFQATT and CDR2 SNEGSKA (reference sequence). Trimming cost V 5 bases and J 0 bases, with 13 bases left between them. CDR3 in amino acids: CSALGELLNTEAFF. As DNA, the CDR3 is TGCAGTGCTCTTGGGGAACTTTTGAACACTGAAGCTTTCTTT.

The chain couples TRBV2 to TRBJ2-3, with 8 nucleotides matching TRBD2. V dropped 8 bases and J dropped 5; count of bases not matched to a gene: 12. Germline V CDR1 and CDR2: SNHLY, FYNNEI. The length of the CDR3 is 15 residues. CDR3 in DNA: TGTGCCAGCCCGAGAAGGCGGGAGGTAGTAGATACGCAGTATTTT. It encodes CASPRRREVVDTQYF.

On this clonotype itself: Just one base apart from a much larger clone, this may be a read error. The DNA of the CDR3 is TGTGCCAGCAGTTACGTCCTGGGACAGACCCAGTACTTC. Its protein is CASSYVLGQTQYF. The chain uses TRBV6-6 and TRBJ2-5; D may match TRBD1 or TRBD2 (5 bases each). CDR3 length equals 13 residues. The germline V and J ends were trimmed by 2 bases and 6 bases, with 10 bases remaining between them. Germline CDR1 is MNHNY and CDR2 is SVGAGI (reference sequence).

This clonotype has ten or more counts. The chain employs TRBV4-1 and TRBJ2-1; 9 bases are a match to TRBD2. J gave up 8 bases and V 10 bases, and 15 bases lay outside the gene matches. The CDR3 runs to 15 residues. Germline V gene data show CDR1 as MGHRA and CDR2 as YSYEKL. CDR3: CAISGGTSSFDEQFF. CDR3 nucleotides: TGCGCCATTTCGGGAGGGACTAGCTCCTTCGATGAGCAGTTCTTC.